This entry lists 4 T cell receptor beta chains sequenced from one sample in a study of T cell responses to AZD1222 COVID-19 vaccine. Sequenced by immunoSEQ multiplex PCR; TCRdb stores in-frame clones only, minus some. This table has approximately 140,000 clones, over 90% appearing once. Material: peripheral blood, obtained on day 0 of AZD1222 vaccination. Receptors originate from an adult in good health.

The chain combines TRBV24-1 with TRBJ2-6; 7 nucleotides align to TRBD2. With 4 bases clipped from V and 2 bases from J, the junction kept 10 bases outside the gene matches. Germline-derived CDR1 and CDR2 are KGHDR and SFDVKD. The length of the CDR3 is 18 residues. CDR3 sequence (DNA): TGTGCCACCAGTGACCCCTCGGGGGGAGGGGCTGGGGCCAACGTCCTGACTTTC. Protein sequence: CATSDPSGGGAGANVLTF.

The chain links TRBV6-7 to TRBJ1-2; TRBD1 aligns across 7 bases. Being an ORF, TRBV6-7 has a function that is uncertain. The V gene end was trimmed by 5 bases and the J gene end by 4 bases; junction bases not matched to a gene: 13. This CDR3 contains 16 residues. The DNA for the CDR3 is TGTGCCAGCAGTGACCGGGACAGCACCGAATCCTATGGCTACACCTTC. Translated: CASSDRDSTESYGYTF.

This chain joins TRBV7-2 and TRBJ2-3; D is uncertain. In germline, CDR1 is SGHTA, CDR2 FQGNSA. This CDR3 contains 15 residues. The V end lost 1 base, the J end lost 2 bases, and 10 bases lay between the germline ends. This CDR3 reads CASSLGGNPTDTQYF. CDR3 coding DNA: TGTGCCAGCAGCTTAGGGGGTAACCCCACAGATACGCAGTATTTT.

This sequence joins TRBV7-9 and TRBJ2-3; D call uncertain. The V end was cut by 1 base, the J end by 0 bases, with 2 bases between. This CDR3 is 13 amino acids long. Germline V lookup: CDR1 SEHNR, CDR2 FQNEAQ (reference sequence). As DNA, the CDR3 is TGTGCCAGCAGCTTAGGCAGCACAGATACGCAGTATTTT. Amino acid sequence: CASSLGSTDTQYF.